This is a list of T cell receptor beta chains from one sample in a study of blood T cell repertoires in COVID-19. Method: immunoSEQ multiplex PCR; TCRdb's copy keeps in-frame clones and lacks some. Seen here are about 210,000 clones, 85% observed once, and the top ten hold approximately 0.97%. Sequenced material: peripheral blood. These receptors were obtained from a man aged 55 to 70 with COVID-19, enrolled during active disease. Both conserved end residues are part of each CDR3. D genes are given only for firm matches. The listing skips clone size in some rows; elsewhere it reads once, few, many or a size class.

V gene,clone size,J gene,D gene,CDR3 DNA,CDR3 protein
TRBV30,.,TRBJ1-5,.,TGTGCCTGGAGTGTAAGCCGAGGGAATCAGCCCCAGCATTTT,CAWSVSRGNQPQHF
TRBV25-1,.,TRBJ1-2,TRBD1,TGTGCCAGCAGTGAGTCTCCCTTGGGACAGAGCTATGGCTACACCTTC,CASSESPLGQSYGYTF
TRBV18,.,TRBJ1-1,.,TGTGCCAGCTCACCACCAGGGGGCACTGAAGCTTTCTTT,CASSPPGGTEAFF
TRBV19,.,TRBJ1-5,.,TGTGCCAGTAGGGGGGACACAGGAGCGGGCAATCAGCCCCAGCATTTT,CASRGDTGAGNQPQHF
TRBV6-5,once,TRBJ2-5,.,TGTGCCAGCTCTTCGACGAGAGGTGAAGAGACCCAGTACTTC,CASSSTRGEETQYF
TRBV4-2,.,TRBJ2-1,.,TGTGCCAGCAGCCAAGATAGGTTAGTTAAGAAACAGTACAATGAGCAGTTCTTC,CASSQDRLVKKQYNEQFF
TRBV5-1,.,TRBJ1-5,.,TGCGCCAGCAGCCCGTCAACGGATCAGCCCCAGCATTTT,CASSPSTDQPQHF
TRBV5-6,.,TRBJ1-5,.,TGTGCCAGCAGCGTCGGACAGAGCAATCAGCCCCAGCATTTT,CASSVGQSNQPQHF
TRBV19,.,TRBJ1-1,.,TGTGCCAGTAGTATTGGAACAGTGAACACTGAAGCTTTCTTT,CASSIGTVNTEAFF
TRBV5-4,once,TRBJ1-5,.,TGTGCCAGCAGCTTGGATCAGGGCCTTGCTCAGCCCCAGCATTTT,CASSLDQGLAQPQHF
TRBV4-3,.,TRBJ2-3,.,TGCGCCAGCAGCCAAGACAGTAGCACAGATACGCAGTATTTT,CASSQDSSTDTQYF
TRBV5-4,few,TRBJ1-2,.,TGTGCCAGCAGCTTGTGGACAGCTCCTTCGGGCTACACCTTC,CASSLWTAPSGYTF
TRBV2,.,TRBJ2-5,.,TGTGCCAGCTCAGACAGCTTTCAAGAGACCCAGTACTTC,CASSDSFQETQYF
TRBV9,once,TRBJ1-2,.,TGTGCCAGCAGCCCCCACAATGATGGCTACACCTTC,CASSPHNDGYTF
TRBV9,.,TRBJ1-4,.,TGTGCCAGCAGCGTTTCCGGGACGGGGGATGAAAAACTGTTTTTT,CASSVSGTGDEKLFF
TRBV2,.,TRBJ1-4,TRBD1,TGTGCCAGCAGTACTAGGACAGGGGGAGAAAAACTGTTTTTT,CASSTRTGGEKLFF
TRBV5-1,.,TRBJ2-5,TRBD1,TGCGCCAGCAGCATCGGGACAGGGGGGAGAGAGACCCAGTACTTC,CASSIGTGGRETQYF
TRBV4-1,.,TRBJ2-3,TRBD2,TGCGCCAGCAGCGGCCGACTAGCGGGTAACACAGATACGCAGTATTTT,CASSGRLAGNTDTQYF
TRBV28,once,TRBJ1-3,.,TGTGCCAGCAGTTTCGGGGGAAGTGGAAACACCATATATTTT,CASSFGGSGNTIYF
TRBV11-2,.,TRBJ2-5,.,TGTGCCAGCACCCCGAGGTCCCAAGAGACCCAGTACTTC,CASTPRSQETQYF
TRBV5-4,.,TRBJ1-2,TRBD1,TGTGCCAGCAGCTCGGGACAGGGAGATGGCTACACCTTC,CASSSGQGDGYTF
TRBV19,.,TRBJ1-5,.,TGTGCCAGTAGTGGACAGTACGGCAATCAGCCCCAGCATTTT,CASSGQYGNQPQHF